Each of the 32 T cell receptor beta chains below was sequenced from the same sample in a study of identifying expanded T cells in peripheral blood. The assay was immunoSEQ multiplex PCR, and TCRdb's table has in-frame clones only and misses some. The sample shows around 100,000 clones, 88% of them seen only once. The sample comprised blood. Receptors were obtained from a person aged 18 to 70 in good health.

The chain carries TRBV29-1 and TRBJ1-1; D call uncertain. V was shortened by 3 bases and J by 1 base, with 18 bases between the two germline ends. The CDR3 has 16 residues. Germline CDR1 and CDR2: SQVTM and ANQGSEA. CDR3 bases: TGCAGCGTTGAGTACAGACCCTTAACGCAGAACACTGAAGCTTTCTTT. This translates into CSVEYRPLTQNTEAFF.

The CDR3 loop reads CASKNREEAFF. For the CDR3, the DNA is TGTGCCAGCAAAAACAGGGAAGAAGCTTTCTTT. This chain joins TRBV6-1 and TRBJ1-1; maybe TRBD1 (6 bases). There are 11 residues in the CDR3. Germline V lookup: CDR1 MNHNS, CDR2 SASEGT. V was cut by 7 bases and J by 8 bases, with 11 bases left in between.

The chain recombines TRBV6-1 with TRBJ2-3; the D call may be TRBD1 or TRBD2 (6 bases each). The CDR3 is made up of 16 amino acids. V was shortened by 2 bases and J by 2 bases, with 14 bases between the two germline ends. The germline gives CDR1 MNHNS, CDR2 SASEGT. As DNA, the CDR3 is TGTGCCAGCAGTGAATATAGGGGGGCAGTCACAGATACGCAGTATTTT. It is translated as CASSEYRGAVTDTQYF.

A single count supports this clone. The genes are TRBV15 and TRBJ1-5; TRBD1 is a possible D gene (6 bases). V was pared by 5 bases and J by 13 bases, with 15 bases between. This CDR3 has 12 residues. Germline V gene sequence: CDR1 LNHNV, CDR2 YYDKDF (reference sequence). In DNA, the CDR3 is TGTGCCACCAGCCCTAGGGGGATAGGTCAGCATTTT. It yields the protein CATSPRGIGQHF.

V is TRBV10-3 and J is TRBJ1-5, with a tentative D call TRBD1 (5 bases). V gave up 2 bases and J gave up 4 bases, with 9 bases separating them. In germline, CDR1 is ENHRY, CDR2 SYGVKD. The CDR3 extends over 14 amino acids. The CDR3 DNA is TGTGCCATCAGTGAGGGGGCCCGAAATCAGCCCCAGCATTTT. Its translation is CAISEGARNQPQHF.

The chain uses TRBV5-8 and TRBJ1-4, with D uncertain. With 0 bases removed from V and 5 bases from J, the gap between germline ends came to 5 bases. The CDR3 has 13 amino acids. Germline lookup yields CDR1 SGHTS and CDR2 YDEGEE. For the CDR3, the DNA is TGTGCCAGCAGCTTGGCTGGGAATGAAAAACTGTTTTTT. This sequence encodes CASSLAGNEKLFF.

The chain links TRBV2 to TRBJ1-2, with 10 positions matching TRBD1. J was trimmed by 1 base and V by 4 bases; bases with no gene match: 0. This CDR3 spans 14 amino acids. Germline CDR1 and CDR2: SNHLY and FYNNEI. The CDR3 loop reads CASSGDRGNYGYTF. The DNA for the CDR3 is TGTGCCAGCAGTGGGGACAGGGGTAACTATGGCTACACCTTC.

V is TRBV10-3 and J is TRBJ2-1; no clear D. This CDR3 has 13 residues. Germline V gives CDR1 ENHRY, CDR2 SYGVKD. The V and J ends lost 4 bases and 5 bases respectively, with 9 bases between them. The CDR3 region has the DNA TGTGCCATCAGTGCTGAGACCCACAATGAGCAGTTCTTC. Amino acid sequence: CAISAETHNEQFF.

CDR3 sequence reads: CASSNRGSSVRAFF. The CDR3 bases are TGCGCCAGCAGTAACAGGGGGTCCTCAGTTAGGGCTTTCTTT. V and J are TRBV10-2 and TRBJ1-1; TRBD1 matches 8 bases. The CDR3 is 14 amino acids. The V gene end was trimmed by 5 bases and the J gene end by 11 bases; junction bases not matched to a gene: 13. Germline lookup yields CDR1 WSHSY and CDR2 SAAADI.

The chain has TRBV7-9 and TRBJ1-1; 7 positions match TRBD1. J lost 11 bases, V lost 1 base, and 7 bases had no gene match. From germline, CDR1 is SEHNR and CDR2 FQNEAQ (reference sequence). This CDR3 spans 13 amino acids. This chain's CDR3 is CASSLGGGDSAFF. CDR3 DNA sequence: TGTGCCAGCAGCTTAGGAGGGGGCGACTCGGCTTTCTTT. The variable domain in full, with the rest retrieved from reference TRBV7-9 and TRBJ1-1, is DTGVSQNPRHKITKRGQNVTFRCDPISEHNRLYWYRQTLGQGPEFLTYFQNEAQLEKSRLLSDRFSAERPKGSFSTLEIQRTEQGDSAMYLCASSLGGGDSAFFGQGTRLTVV.

The V call is TRBV5-6, the J call TRBJ2-7, with TRBD2 as a possible D gene (6 bases). The CDR3 has 15 amino acids. Trimming removed 0 bases from V and 0 bases from J, with 10 bases in between. Germline V CDR1 and CDR2: SGHDT, YYEEEE. The CDR3 DNA follows: TGTGCCAGCAGCTTGGTTAGCGGACCCTCCTACGAGCAGTACTTC. Its translation is CASSLVSGPSYEQYF. The variable domain in full, completed from reference TRBV5-6 and TRBJ2-7, reads DAGVTQSPTHLIKTRGQQVTLRCSPKSGHDTVSWYQQALGQGPQFIFQYYEEEERQRGNFPDRFSGHQFPNYSSELNVNALLLGDSALYLCASSLVSGPSYEQYFGPGTRLTVT.

The V call is TRBV5-1, the J call TRBJ2-5; D is unresolved. In germline, CDR1 is SGHRS, CDR2 YFSETQ. The CDR3 is made up of 13 amino acids. The ends were cut back, 0 bases at V and 3 bases at J, with 6 bases in the middle. This CDR3 reads CASSLVGKETQYF. CDR3 bases: TGCGCCAGCAGCTTGGTAGGGAAAGAGACCCAGTACTTC.

V and J are TRBV4-1 and TRBJ1-2; possible D gene TRBD1, 5 bases. The CDR3 length is 18 residues. The germline gives CDR1 MGHRA, CDR2 YSYEKL. The germline V and J ends were trimmed by 0 bases and 5 bases, with 22 bases remaining between them. The CDR3 region has the DNA TGCGCCAGCAGCCAAGATTGGACACCTCAAAGCAGGTCATATGGCTACACCTTC. Its protein product is CASSQDWTPQSRSYGYTF.

The chain combines TRBV29-1 with TRBJ1-2; TRBD1 agrees at 8 bases. The J segment lost 4 bases and the V segment lost 1 base, leaving 14 bases of the junction unmatched. Germline CDR1 is SQVTM and CDR2 is ANQGSEA. The CDR3 is 17 amino acids. CDR3 residues: CSVEGGAGGIRSYGYTF. DNA of the CDR3: TGCAGCGTTGAAGGGGGGGCAGGGGGCATAAGGAGCTATGGCTACACCTTC.

This chain uses TRBV4-3 with TRBJ1-5; weak D call: TRBD1 (6 bases). The germline gives CDR1 LGHNA, CDR2 YSLEER. The V gene lost 2 bases and the J gene lost 4 bases, with 9 bases spanning the gap. This CDR3 has 14 amino acids. This CDR3 reads CASSQFQGNQPQHF. CDR3 in DNA: TGCGCCAGCAGCCAATTCCAGGGGAATCAGCCCCAGCATTTT.

The chain combines TRBV19 with TRBJ2-7; 7 bases are a match to TRBD1. This CDR3 contains 14 residues. Germline V CDR1 and CDR2: LNHDA, SQIVND (reference sequence). After removal of 5 bases from V and 0 bases from J, the junction contained 4 bases not matched to a gene. CDR3 in DNA: TGTGCCAGTAGTGTACAGGGGTCCTCCTACGAGCAGTACTTC. Translation: CASSVQGSSYEQYF.

This clone has a handful of counts. The J gene is TRBJ2-5, the V gene TRBV11-3; D not resolved. CDR3 length: 16 residues. Germline CDR1 and CDR2: SGHNT and YENEEA. Between the trimmed V and J ends, which lost 2 bases and 5 bases, there was a span of 18 bases. The CDR3 DNA sequence: TGTGCCAGCAGCTTACAAGGGTTGCATCCTTCGGAGACCCAGTACTTC. Encoded protein: CASSLQGLHPSETQYF.

The CDR3, as DNA: TGCGCCAGCAGCCGAGAACTAGAAAGACAGCCCCAGCATTTT. Its protein is CASSRELERQPQHF. This rearrangement joins TRBV4-1 to TRBJ1-5; D is unclear. V was shortened by 4 bases and J by 7 bases, with 14 bases between the two germline ends. CDR3 length: 14 residues. The germline CDR1 and CDR2 sequences are MGHRA and YSYEKL.

J is TRBJ1-2 and V is TRBV11-3; a weak D match, TRBD1 (6 bases). The CDR3 consists of 16 residues. Deletions cut 5 bases from V and 0 bases from J, with 16 bases between. Germline V lookup: CDR1 SGHNT, CDR2 YENEEA. In DNA form, the CDR3 reads TGTGCCAGCAGCCCTAGGGGGACACAGCCTAACTATGGCTACACCTTC. Its translation: CASSPRGTQPNYGYTF.

This chain links TRBV10-3 with TRBJ1-1; D call uncertain. Germline V CDR1 and CDR2: ENHRY, SYGVKD. Deletions cut 0 bases from V and 1 base from J, with 15 bases between. The CDR3 spans 17 residues. The CDR3 loop is CAISESFSGPSNTEAFF. In DNA, the CDR3 is TGTGCCATCAGTGAGTCCTTCAGCGGGCCGTCGAACACTGAAGCTTTCTTT.

This sequence joins TRBV18 and TRBJ1-1; 7 positions agree with TRBD1. The V gene end was trimmed by 0 bases and the J gene end by 3 bases; junction bases not matched to a gene: 7. CDR1 is KGHSH, CDR2 LQKENI, per germline. This CDR3 is built from 16 residues. The CDR3 coding sequence is TGTGCCAGCTCACCACCGAGGGGGCGCCTGGACACTGAAGCTTTCTTT. This encodes CASSPPRGRLDTEAFF.

The V and J genes are TRBV6-4 and TRBJ1-2; D is uncertain. V lost 10 bases and J 0 bases, leaving 18 bases between the germline ends. CDR1 MRHNA and CDR2 SNTAGT come from the germline V gene. The CDR3 totals 15 residues. The CDR3: CAKRGRASANYGYTF. DNA for the CDR3: TGTGCCAAACGAGGAAGGGCCTCAGCTAACTATGGCTACACCTTC.

The chain carries TRBV25-1 and TRBJ1-2; D unclear. Trimming took 0 bases from V and 4 from J, leaving 3 bases between them. This CDR3 has 12 amino acids. From germline, CDR1 is MGHDK and CDR2 SYGVNS. The CDR3 DNA sequence: TGTGCCAGCAGTGAATACAGCTATGGCTACACCTTC. Protein product: CASSEYSYGYTF.

This chain links TRBV2 with TRBJ1-4; D might be TRBD1 (5 bases). Germline V CDR1 and CDR2: SNHLY, FYNNEI. This CDR3 comprises 15 residues. V shed 6 bases and J shed 0 bases, with 11 bases lying between them. For the CDR3, the DNA is TGTGCCAGCAGGCCACAGGTTGCAACTAATGAAAAACTGTTTTTT. Its translation is CASRPQVATNEKLFF.

The rearrangement uses TRBV5-1 and TRBJ2-7, with D hard to call. Germline assignment: CDR1 SGHRS and CDR2 YFSETQ. CDR3 length equals 13 residues. The ends were cut back, 4 bases at V and 6 bases at J, with 14 bases in the middle. CDR3 sequence (DNA): TGCGCCAGCAGCGCGCAGGCGACGGTCGAGCAGTACTTC. Translating gives CASSAQATVEQYF.

J is TRBJ1-4 and V is TRBV5-8; 8 bases agree with TRBD1. This CDR3 is built from 15 residues. With 3 bases clipped from V and 4 bases from J, the junction kept 5 bases outside the gene matches. Per germline, CDR1 SGHTS and CDR2 YDEGEE. This CDR3 reads CASSYSDRGNEKLFF. DNA for the CDR3: TGTGCCAGCAGCTACAGTGACAGGGGTAATGAAAAACTGTTTTTT.

This chain uses TRBV21-1 with TRBJ2-7; no DNA check was done on the table's D call, TRBD2. TRBV21-1 corresponds to a pseudogene. CDR3 length: 15 residues. CDR3 residues: CASSPGRTLRYEQYF. The CDR3 DNA reads TGTGCCAGCAGCCCAGGGAGGACGCTGCGTTACGAGCAGTACTTC.

The chain joins TRBV7-8 to TRBJ2-2; TRBD1 matches 8 bases. Trimming took 1 base from V and 5 from J; bases not matched to a gene: 3. The CDR3 extends over 15 amino acids. Germline V gene sequence: CDR1 SGHVS, CDR2 FQNEAQ. CDR3 amino acids: CASSLGQGWTGELFF. CDR3 nucleotides: TGTGCCAGCAGCTTAGGACAGGGGTGGACCGGGGAGCTGTTTTTT.

The rearrangement links TRBV14 to TRBJ1-2; no clear D. The germline V gene has CDR1 SGHDN and CDR2 FVKESK. The CDR3 is 15 amino acids. V lost 0 bases and J lost 4, with 12 bases in between. CDR3 coding DNA: TGTGCCAGCAGCCAAGATCCGACGCCTATCTATGGCTACACCTTC. Amino acid sequence: CASSQDPTPIYGYTF.

The chain carries TRBV19 and TRBJ2-1; a possible D gene is TRBD2 (6 bases). The V end lost 3 bases, the J end lost 2 bases, and 17 bases lay between the germline ends. This CDR3 contains 17 residues. The germline V gene encodes CDR1 LNHDA and CDR2 SQIVND (reference sequence). The CDR3 nucleotides are TGTGCCAGTAGTATCCCAAGAGGAGCGGGTACCTACAATGAGCAGTTCTTC. This codes for CASSIPRGAGTYNEQFF.

This chain connects TRBV30 to TRBJ1-1; weak D call: TRBD1 (5 bases). The CDR3 length is 15 residues. In germline, CDR1 is GTSNPN, CDR2 SVGIG (reference sequence). V lost 4 bases and J 0 bases, leaving 15 bases between the germline ends. The CDR3 region is CAWTITGGMNTEAFF. In DNA, the CDR3 is TGTGCCTGGACCATAACAGGAGGGATGAACACTGAAGCTTTCTTT. Variable domain in full (rest from reference TRBV30 and TRBJ1-1): SQTIHQWPATLVQPVGSPLSLECTVEGTSNPNLYWYRQAAGRGLQLLFYSVGIGQISSEVPQNLSASRPQDRQFILSSKKLLLSDSGFYLCAWTITGGMNTEAFFGQGTRLTVV.

The chain employs TRBV7-8 and TRBJ1-5, with a tentative D call TRBD1 (5 bases). Germline V CDR1 and CDR2: SGHVS, FQNEAQ. The germline V and J ends were trimmed by 2 bases and 3 bases, with 17 bases remaining between them. This CDR3 has 17 amino acids. The CDR3 DNA reads TGTGCCAGCAGCTTAAAATCTGTCAGGGACCTCAATCAGCCCCAGCATTTT. Its translation is CASSLKSVRDLNQPQHF.